The source of this T cell receptor (beta chain) is a study of T cells expressing NK-cell markers. Study-wide context: It was sorted CD3+CD56+NKG2C+, CD3+CD56+NKG2C- and CD3+CD56-NKG2C+ T cells that supplied the TCR beta repertoires. Regarding the study as a whole: Of the CD8+ T cell pool in several donors, roughly 1.0-8% was accounted for by dominant NKG2C+ clonotypes.

Germline V gene data show CDR1 as LNHDA and CDR2 as SQIVND (reference sequence). CDR3 length: 14 amino acids. No DNA is given; TCRdb re-called the 5' RACE reads and lists each CDR3 protein once. This sample's clone table lists 400,000 to 550,000 distinct CDR3 sequences. Regarding this clonotype: The antigen remains undetermined.

This clonotype originated in a woman between 18 and 69 years old in good health. The chain links TRBV19 to TRBJ2-1; TCRdb's D call of TRBD2 is untestable without DNA. Input material: blood T cells: a sorted CD56 or NKG2C T cell subset, CD4+ or CD8+ T cells, or bulk PBMC T cells (not recorded which). CDR3 protein: CASSMGLAGGEQFF.